Following are 2 T cell receptor beta chains from one sample sequenced in a study of control samples from healthy donors and cancer patients. The method was immunoSEQ multiplex PCR; TCRdb's version includes in-frame clones alone and lacks a portion of them. The profile shows approximately 84,000 clones, roughly four fifths of them singletons. The source material was blood. The receptor set was obtained from a woman aged 55 to 70 in good health.

The rearrangement uses TRBV7-9 and TRBJ2-5; D tentatively reads TRBD1 or TRBD2 (5 bases each). CDR1 SEHNR and CDR2 FQNEAQ come from the germline V gene (reference sequence). The CDR3 spans 15 residues. V lost 5 bases and J lost 0, with 13 bases in between. Here the CDR3 reads CASSRGADNQETQYF. Here the CDR3 DNA reads TGTGCCAGCAGCCGGGGAGCGGACAACCAAGAGACCCAGTACTTC.

The chain employs TRBV18 and TRBJ2-1, with TRBD2 matching 7 bases. Looked up from germline, CDR1 is KGHSH and CDR2 is LQKENI. This CDR3 has 16 residues. V lost 3 bases to trimming and J lost 0 bases; unmatched junction nucleotides: 5. The CDR3 DNA follows: TGTGCCAGCTCACCCTTTAGCGGGCCCTCCTACAATGAGCAGTTCTTC. This sequence encodes CASSPFSGPSYNEQFF.